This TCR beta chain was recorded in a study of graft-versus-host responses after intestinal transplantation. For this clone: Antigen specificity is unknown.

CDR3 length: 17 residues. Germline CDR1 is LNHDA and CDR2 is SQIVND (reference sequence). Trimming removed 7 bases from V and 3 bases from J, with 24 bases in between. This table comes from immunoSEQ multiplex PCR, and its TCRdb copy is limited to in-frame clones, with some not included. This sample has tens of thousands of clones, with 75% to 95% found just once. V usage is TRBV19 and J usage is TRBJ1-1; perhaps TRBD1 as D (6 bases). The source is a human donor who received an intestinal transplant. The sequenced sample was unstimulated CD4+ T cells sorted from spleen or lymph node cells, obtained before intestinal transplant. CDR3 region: CASTPVGGPTPDTEAFF. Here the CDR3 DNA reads TGTGCCAGTACCCCGGTGGGGGGGCCGACCCCCGACACTGAAGCTTTCTTT.